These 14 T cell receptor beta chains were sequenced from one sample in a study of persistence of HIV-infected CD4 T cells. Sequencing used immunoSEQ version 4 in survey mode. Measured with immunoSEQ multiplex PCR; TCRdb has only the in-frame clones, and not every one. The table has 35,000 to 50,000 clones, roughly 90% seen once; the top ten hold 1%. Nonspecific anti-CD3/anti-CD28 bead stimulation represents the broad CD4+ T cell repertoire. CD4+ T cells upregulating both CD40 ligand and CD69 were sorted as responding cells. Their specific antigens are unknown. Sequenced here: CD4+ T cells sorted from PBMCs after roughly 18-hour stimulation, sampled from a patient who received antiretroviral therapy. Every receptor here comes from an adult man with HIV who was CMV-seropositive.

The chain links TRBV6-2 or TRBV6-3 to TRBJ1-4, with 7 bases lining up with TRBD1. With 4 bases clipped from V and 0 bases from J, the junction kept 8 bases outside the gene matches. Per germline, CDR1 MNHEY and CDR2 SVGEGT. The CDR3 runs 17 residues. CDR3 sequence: CASSSGQTLATNEKLFF. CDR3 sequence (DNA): TGTGCCAGCAGTTCGGGACAGACATTAGCAACTAATGAAAAACTGTTTTTT.

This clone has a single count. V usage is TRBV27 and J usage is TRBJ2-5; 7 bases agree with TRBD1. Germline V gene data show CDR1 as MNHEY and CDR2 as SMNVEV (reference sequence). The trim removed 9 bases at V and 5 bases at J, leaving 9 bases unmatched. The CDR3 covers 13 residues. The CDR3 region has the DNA TGTGCCAGTCTAAGACAGGGTGAGGAGACCCAGTACTTC. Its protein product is CASLRQGEETQYF.

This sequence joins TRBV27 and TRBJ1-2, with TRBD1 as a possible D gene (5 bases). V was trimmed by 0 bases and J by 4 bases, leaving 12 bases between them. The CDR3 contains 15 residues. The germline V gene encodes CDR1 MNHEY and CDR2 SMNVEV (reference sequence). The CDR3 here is CASSLSGSGVYGYTF. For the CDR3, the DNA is TGTGCCAGCAGTTTATCGGGTTCGGGGGTCTATGGCTACACCTTC.

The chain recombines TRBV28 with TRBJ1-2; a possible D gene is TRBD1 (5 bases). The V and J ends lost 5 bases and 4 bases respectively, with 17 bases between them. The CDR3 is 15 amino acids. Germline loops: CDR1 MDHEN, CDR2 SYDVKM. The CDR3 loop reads CASSASGSGLYGYTF. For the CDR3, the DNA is TGTGCCAGCAGTGCCTCGGGGTCGGGGCTCTATGGCTACACCTTC.

CDR3 amino acids: CASSYGHGYTF. For the CDR3, the DNA is TGTGCCAGCAGTTACGGGCATGGCTACACCTTC. The chain joins TRBV6-2 or TRBV6-3 to TRBJ1-2; no reliable D call. Germline V gives CDR1 MNHEY, CDR2 SVGEGT. The V end was cut by 2 bases, the J end by 6 bases, with 4 bases between. The CDR3 is 11 residues long.

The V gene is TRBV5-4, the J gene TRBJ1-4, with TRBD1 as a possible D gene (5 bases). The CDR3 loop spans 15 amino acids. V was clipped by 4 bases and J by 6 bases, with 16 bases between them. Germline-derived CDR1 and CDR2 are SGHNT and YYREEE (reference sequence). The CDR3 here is CASSAGTARDEKLFF. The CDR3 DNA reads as TGTGCCAGCAGCGCAGGGACGGCGAGGGATGAAAAACTGTTTTTT.

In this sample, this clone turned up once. Written as DNA, the CDR3 is TGTGCCAGCAGCTCCGGACAGTCCGGCGGGGAGCAGTACTTC. It specifies CASSSGQSGGEQYF. V gene TRBV7-2 combines with J gene TRBJ2-7, with D possibly TRBD1 on 6 matching bases. The germline CDR1 and CDR2 sequences are SGHTA and FQGNSA. This CDR3 comprises 14 residues. Trimming removed 4 bases at V and 7 bases at J, with 17 bases between.

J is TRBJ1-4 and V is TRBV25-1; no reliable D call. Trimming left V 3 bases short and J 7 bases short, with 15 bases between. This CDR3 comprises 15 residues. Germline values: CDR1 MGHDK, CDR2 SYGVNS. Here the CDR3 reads CASSELVAAGEKLFF. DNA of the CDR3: TGTGCCAGCAGTGAGTTAGTGGCGGCTGGTGAAAAACTGTTTTTT.

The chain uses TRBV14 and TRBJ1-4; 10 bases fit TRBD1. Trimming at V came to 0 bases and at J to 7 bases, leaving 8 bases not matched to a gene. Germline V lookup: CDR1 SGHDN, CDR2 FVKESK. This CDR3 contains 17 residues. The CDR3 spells CASSQERTGGVSEKLFF. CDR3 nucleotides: TGTGCCAGCAGCCAAGAAAGGACAGGGGGAGTGAGTGAAAAACTGTTTTTT.

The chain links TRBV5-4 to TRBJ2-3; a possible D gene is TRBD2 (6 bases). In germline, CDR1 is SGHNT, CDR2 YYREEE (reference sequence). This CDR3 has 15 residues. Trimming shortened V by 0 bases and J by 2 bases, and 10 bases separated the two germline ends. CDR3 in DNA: TGTGCCAGCAGCTTGGATGGGACTGCCACAGATACGCAGTATTTT. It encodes CASSLDGTATDTQYF.

The CDR3 DNA reads TGTGCCAGCTCGCTGGGGCAGGGGGCCACTGAAGCTTTCTTT. Protein product: CASSLGQGATEAFF. J is TRBJ1-1 and V is TRBV18; 8 bases agree with TRBD1. Germline CDR1 KGHSH, CDR2 LQKENI. The CDR3 is 14 amino acids. V trimming: 6 bases; J trimming: 4 bases; junction bases outside the gene matches: 7.

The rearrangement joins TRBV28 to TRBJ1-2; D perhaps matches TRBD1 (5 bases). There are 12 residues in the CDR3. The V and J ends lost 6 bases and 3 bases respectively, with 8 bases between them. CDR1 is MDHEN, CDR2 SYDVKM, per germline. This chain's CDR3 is CASSDSDYGYTF. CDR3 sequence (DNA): TGTGCCAGCAGCGACAGTGACTATGGCTACACCTTC.

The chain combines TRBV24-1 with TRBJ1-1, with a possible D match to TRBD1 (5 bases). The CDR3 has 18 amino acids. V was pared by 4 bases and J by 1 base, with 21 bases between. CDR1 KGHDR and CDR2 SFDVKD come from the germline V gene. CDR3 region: CATSEARGHVDKNTEAFF. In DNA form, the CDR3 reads TGTGCCACCAGTGAGGCCCGAGGGCACGTGGACAAGAACACTGAAGCTTTCTTT.

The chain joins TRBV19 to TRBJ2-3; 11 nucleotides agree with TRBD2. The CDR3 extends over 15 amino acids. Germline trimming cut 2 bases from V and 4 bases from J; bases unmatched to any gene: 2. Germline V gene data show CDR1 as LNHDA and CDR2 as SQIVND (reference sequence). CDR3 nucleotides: TGTGCCAGTAGTATAAGTAGCGGGGGGGCAGATACGCAGTATTTT. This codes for CASSISSGGADTQYF.